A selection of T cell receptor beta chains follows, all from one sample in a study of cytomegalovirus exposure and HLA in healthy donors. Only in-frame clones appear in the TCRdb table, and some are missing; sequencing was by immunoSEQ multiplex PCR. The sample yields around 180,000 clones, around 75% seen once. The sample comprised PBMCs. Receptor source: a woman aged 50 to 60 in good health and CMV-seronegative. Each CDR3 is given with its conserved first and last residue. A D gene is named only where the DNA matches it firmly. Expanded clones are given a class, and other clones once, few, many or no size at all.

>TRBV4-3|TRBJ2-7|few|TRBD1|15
CASSQEGTGVVEQYF
TGCGCCAGCAGCCAAGAAGGGACAGGGGTGGTCGAGCAGTACTTC
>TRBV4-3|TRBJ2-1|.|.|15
CASSQDPSRYNEQFF
TGCGCCAGCAGCCAAGATCCTAGCAGGTACAATGAGCAGTTCTTC
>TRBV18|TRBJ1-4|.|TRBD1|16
CASSADRAATNEKLFF
TGTGCCAGCTCAGCCGACAGGGCCGCAACTAATGAAAAACTGTTTTTT
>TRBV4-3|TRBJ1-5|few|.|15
CASSQEARVSQPQHF
TGCGCCAGCAGCCAAGAGGCCAGGGTAAGTCAGCCCCAGCATTTT
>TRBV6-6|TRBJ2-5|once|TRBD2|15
CASRASGGPQETQYF
TGTGCCAGCAGGGCTAGCGGGGGGCCCCAAGAGACCCAGTACTTC
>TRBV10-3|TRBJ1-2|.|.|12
CAISDTQYGYTF
TGTGCCATCAGTGATACGCAGTATGGCTACACCTTC
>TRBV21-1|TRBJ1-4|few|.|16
CASSYVPPGRGEKLFF
TGTGCCAGCAGCTATGTCCCGCCGGGGAGAGGTGAAAAACTGTTTTTT
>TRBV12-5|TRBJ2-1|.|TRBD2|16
CASGWTSGSVYNEQFF
TGTGCTAGTGGCTGGACTAGCGGGAGTGTCTACAATGAGCAGTTCTTC
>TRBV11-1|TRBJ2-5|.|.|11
CASSSQETQYF
TGTGCCAGCAGCTCTCAAGAGACCCAGTACTTC
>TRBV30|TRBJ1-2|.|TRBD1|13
CAWSGDRENGYTF
TGTGCCTGGAGCGGGGACAGGGAGAATGGCTACACCTTC
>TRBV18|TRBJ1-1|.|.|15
CASSPQVQTNTEAFF
TGTGCCAGCTCACCACAGGTACAGACGAACACTGAAGCTTTCTTT
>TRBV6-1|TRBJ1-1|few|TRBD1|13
CASSETSGGEAFF
TGTGCCAGCAGTGAAACGTCAGGGGGCGAAGCTTTCTTT
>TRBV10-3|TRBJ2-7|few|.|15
CAISVLVGSRYEQYF
TGTGCCATCAGTGTGCTGGTCGGGAGCAGGTACGAGCAGTACTTC
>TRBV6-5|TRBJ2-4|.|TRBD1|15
CASSYSRAGGVIQYF
TGTGCCAGCAGTTACTCCCGGGCAGGGGGAGTCATTCAGTACTTC
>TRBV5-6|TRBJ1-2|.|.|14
CASSLGTTQGGYTF
TGTGCCAGCAGCTTGGGTACTACTCAGGGCGGCTACACCTTC
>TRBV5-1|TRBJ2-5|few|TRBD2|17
CASSPGGPGTRVGTQYF
TGCGCCAGCAGCCCTGGCGGCCCCGGGACTAGGGTGGGGACCCAGTACTTC
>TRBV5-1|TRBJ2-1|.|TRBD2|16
CASSKVAGSVGVEQFF
TGCGCCAGCAGCAAAGTAGCGGGATCTGTCGGGGTTGAGCAGTTCTTC
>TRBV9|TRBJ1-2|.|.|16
CASSAGWGLDNYGYTF
TGTGCCAGCAGCGCGGGGTGGGGGCTTGATAACTATGGCTACACCTTC
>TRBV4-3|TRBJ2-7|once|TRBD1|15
CASSQGTGGSYEQYF
TGCGCCAGCAGCCAAGGCACAGGGGGCTCCTACGAGCAGTACTTC
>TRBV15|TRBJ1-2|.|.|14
CATSPGGGPRGYTF
TGTGCCACCAGCCCCGGGGGGGGGCCGAGGGGCTACACCTTC
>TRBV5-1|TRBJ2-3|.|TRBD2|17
CASSLGLAGDSTDTQYF
TGCGCCAGCAGCCTAGGACTAGCGGGGGATAGCACAGATACGCAGTATTTT
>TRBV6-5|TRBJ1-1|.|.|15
CASSYSTYRNTEAFF
TGTGCCAGCAGTTACTCGACCTACAGGAACACTGAAGCTTTCTTT
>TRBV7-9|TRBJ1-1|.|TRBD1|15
CSSSLAGTVNTEAFF
TGTTCCAGCAGCCTAGCCGGGACAGTGAACACTGAAGCTTTCTTT
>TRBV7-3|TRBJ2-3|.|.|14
CASSIDRRTDTQYF
TGTGCCAGCAGCATCGACAGGCGCACAGATACGCAGTATTTT
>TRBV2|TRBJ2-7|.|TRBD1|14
CASRETGGSYEQYF
TGTGCCAGCAGGGAGACAGGGGGCTCCTACGAGCAGTACTTC